The 15 T cell receptor beta chains in this list originate from one sample, sequenced in a study of control samples from healthy donors and cancer patients. The table came from immunoSEQ multiplex PCR; TCRdb's copy has only in-frame clones and leaves some out. The sample lists about 60,000 clones; approximately 85% were seen once. Sample: blood. The receptors were sampled from a man in his forties in good health.

The V and J genes are TRBV5-1 and TRBJ1-5; the D gene is possibly TRBD1 (5 bases). Germline CDR1 SGHRS, CDR2 YFSETQ. Trimming took off 0 bases at V and 0 bases at J, with 7 bases between the two ends. The CDR3 runs to 15 residues. The CDR3 protein is CASSLGDSSNQPQHF. The CDR3 nucleotides are TGCGCCAGCAGCTTGGGTGACAGTAGCAATCAGCCCCAGCATTTT.

The chain joins TRBV7-6 to TRBJ2-7; 8 positions agree with TRBD1. The CDR3 spans 15 residues. The ends lost 5 bases at V and 3 bases at J; junction bases unmatched: 9. The germline CDR1 and CDR2 sequences are SGHVS and FNYEAQ. The chain's CDR3 is CASSIDTGGGYEQYF. The CDR3 region has the DNA TGTGCCAGCAGCATAGACACAGGGGGAGGCTACGAGCAGTACTTC.

This clone was counted only a few times. The chain combines TRBV24-1 with TRBJ2-1; the D gene is possibly TRBD2 (6 bases). The germline gives CDR1 KGHDR, CDR2 SFDVKD. Deletions cut 3 bases from V and 0 bases from J, with 11 bases between. The CDR3 is made up of 16 amino acids. Here the CDR3 DNA reads TGTGCCACCAGTGATCACCGGGGGTCCTCCTACAATGAGCAGTTCTTC. As protein: CATSDHRGSSYNEQFF.

The chain employs TRBV10-3 and TRBJ2-7; a weak D match, TRBD1 (5 bases). V gave up 3 bases and J gave up 0 bases, with 12 bases separating them. Germline V gene lookup returns CDR1 ENHRY and CDR2 SYGVKD. This CDR3 spans 15 amino acids. This chain's CDR3 is CAISEGEEPSYEQYF. The CDR3 DNA follows: TGTGCCATCAGTGAAGGGGAAGAGCCCTCCTACGAGCAGTACTTC.

The genes are TRBV28 and TRBJ2-7; D perhaps matches TRBD1 (6 bases). The germline V and J ends were trimmed by 10 bases and 4 bases, with 11 bases remaining between them. This CDR3 has 11 amino acids. In germline, CDR1 is MDHEN, CDR2 SYDVKM. The CDR3 protein is CAIRGRYEQYF. In DNA, the CDR3 is TGTGCCATCAGGGGCAGGTACGAGCAGTACTTC.

The V gene is TRBV7-2, the J gene TRBJ2-7, with no clear D. Per germline, CDR1 SGHTA and CDR2 FQGNSA. Between the trimmed V and J ends, which lost 1 base and 3 bases, there was a span of 7 bases. The CDR3 is 13 amino acids. Here the CDR3 DNA reads TGTGCCAGCAGCTTAGTTGTCAGCTACGAGCAGTACTTC. This sequence encodes CASSLVVSYEQYF. The full variable domain, rest sourced from reference TRBV7-2 and TRBJ2-7, is GAGVSQSPSNKVTEKGKDVELRCDPISGHTALYWYRQSLGQGLEFLIYFQGNSAPDKSGLPSDRFSAERTGGSVSTLTIQRTQQEDSAVYLCASSLVVSYEQYFGPGTRLTVT.

The rearrangement joins TRBV6-1 to TRBJ1-1; 10 nucleotides line up with TRBD1. The V gene's germline CDR1 is MNHNS and CDR2 SASEGT. CDR3 length: 12 amino acids. The V and J ends lost 0 bases and 11 bases, in that order; junction bases with no gene match: 0. The CDR3 reads CASSEAGQGAFF. The CDR3 coding sequence is TGTGCCAGCAGTGAAGCGGGACAGGGGGCTTTCTTT.

The chain has TRBV14 and TRBJ2-7; D not resolved. Germline loops: CDR1 SGHDN, CDR2 FVKESK. There are 13 residues in the CDR3. V was clipped by 5 bases and J by 3 bases, with 11 bases between them. This chain's CDR3 is CASSWTRDYEQYF. The CDR3 DNA is TGTGCCAGCAGCTGGACGAGAGACTACGAGCAGTACTTC.

The gene calls are TRBV11-2 and TRBJ2-2; 8 nucleotides align to TRBD1. The germline CDR1 and CDR2 sequences are SGHAT and FQNNGV. Trimming cost V 2 bases and J 5 bases; bases outside gene matches: 7. The CDR3 totals 16 residues. In nucleotides, the CDR3 is TGTGCCAGCAGCTTAAGGGGACAGGTTTCTACCGGGGAGCTGTTTTTT. Translated: CASSLRGQVSTGELFF.

The rearrangement uses TRBV15 and TRBJ1-5; D remains unclear. The V and J ends lost 5 bases and 5 bases respectively, with 10 bases between them. The V gene's germline CDR1 is LNHNV and CDR2 YYDKDF (reference sequence). CDR3 size: 13 residues. CDR3 bases: TGTGCCACCAGCTCGCGGCCCTATCAGCCCCAGCATTTT. Translated, it gives CATSSRPYQPQHF.

This sequence joins TRBV6-1 and TRBJ2-2; possible D gene TRBD2, 6 bases. The CDR3 length is 14 residues. CDR1 and CDR2 (germline): MNHNS, SASEGT. V lost 0 bases, J lost 7 bases, and 9 bases lay in between. CDR3 protein: CASSEARGSGELFF. For the CDR3, the DNA is TGTGCCAGCAGTGAAGCGCGGGGAAGCGGGGAGCTGTTTTTT.

This chain connects TRBV7-9 to TRBJ2-7; 8 bases are shared with TRBD1. The CDR3 consists of 15 residues. Trimming at V came to 3 bases and at J to 2 bases, leaving 6 bases not matched to a gene. From germline, CDR1 is SEHNR and CDR2 FQNEAQ (reference sequence). CDR3 in amino acids: CASSFGDRRTYEQYF. The CDR3 bases are TGTGCCAGCAGCTTCGGGGACAGGAGAACCTACGAGCAGTACTTC.

The chain carries TRBV11-2 and TRBJ2-1, with TRBD2 matching 12 bases. Germline assignment: CDR1 SGHAT and CDR2 FQNNGV. This CDR3 spans 17 amino acids. V gave up 5 bases and J gave up 0 bases; unmatched junction bases: 5. In DNA, the CDR3 is TGTGCCAGCAGCCTCCGGACTAGCGGGGACTCCTACAATGAGCAGTTCTTC. It translates to CASSLRTSGDSYNEQFF. The entire variable domain, with the rest obtained from reference TRBV11-2 and TRBJ2-1, is as follows: EAGVAQSPRYKIIEKRQSVAFWCNPISGHATLYWYQQILGQGPKLLIQFQNNGVVDDSQLPKDRFSAERLKGVDSTLKIQPAKLEDSAVYLCASSLRTSGDSYNEQFFGPGTRLTVL.

This chain uses TRBV7-2 with TRBJ2-3, with 14 bases matching TRBD2. The CDR3 loop spans 18 amino acids. V trimming: 5 bases; J trimming: 3 bases; junction bases outside the gene matches: 10. The V gene's germline CDR1 is SGHTA and CDR2 FQGNSA. CDR3 DNA: TGTGCCAGCAGCCTGATGGGGACTAGCGGGGGTCATACAGATACGCAGTATTTT. It codes for CASSLMGTSGGHTDTQYF.

This chain uses TRBV6-2 or TRBV6-3 with TRBJ2-4; D perhaps matches TRBD2 (5 bases). Between the trimmed V and J ends, which lost 2 bases and 1 base, there was a span of 9 bases. From germline, CDR1 is MNHEY and CDR2 SVGEGT. The CDR3 is made up of 15 amino acids. The CDR3 coding sequence is TGTGCCAGCAGTTACGGAGGCAGGGCCAAAAACATTCAGTACTTC. Amino acid sequence: CASSYGGRAKNIQYF.